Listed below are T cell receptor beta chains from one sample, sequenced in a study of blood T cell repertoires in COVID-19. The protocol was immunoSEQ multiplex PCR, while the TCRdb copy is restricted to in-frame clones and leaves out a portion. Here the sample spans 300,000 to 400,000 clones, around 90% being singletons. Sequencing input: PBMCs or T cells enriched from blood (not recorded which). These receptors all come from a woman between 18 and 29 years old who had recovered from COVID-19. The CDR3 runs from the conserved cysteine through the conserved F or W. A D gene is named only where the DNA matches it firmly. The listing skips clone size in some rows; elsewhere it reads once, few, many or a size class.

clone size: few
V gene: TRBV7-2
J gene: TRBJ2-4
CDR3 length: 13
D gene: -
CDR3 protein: CASSTGAVDIQYF
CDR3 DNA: TGTGCCAGCAGCACGGGAGCAGTAGACATTCAGTACTTC

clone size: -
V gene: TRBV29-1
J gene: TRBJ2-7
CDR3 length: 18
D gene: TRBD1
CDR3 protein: CSVISQGPTGGPSDEQYF
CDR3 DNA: TGCAGCGTCATATCCCAGGGGCCTACAGGGGGGCCTAGCGACGAGCAGTACTTC

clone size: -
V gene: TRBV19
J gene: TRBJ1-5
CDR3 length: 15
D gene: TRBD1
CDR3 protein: CATSPRGQGNQPQHF
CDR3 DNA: TGTGCCACCTCGCCCCGTGGACAGGGCAATCAGCCCCAGCATTTT

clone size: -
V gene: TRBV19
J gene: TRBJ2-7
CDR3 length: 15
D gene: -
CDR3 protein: CASSIWQDGSYEQYF
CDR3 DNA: TGTGCCAGTAGTATATGGCAGGATGGATCCTACGAGCAGTACTTC

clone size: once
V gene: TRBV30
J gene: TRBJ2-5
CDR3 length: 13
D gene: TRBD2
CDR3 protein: CAWKLAGEETQYF
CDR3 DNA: TGTGCCTGGAAGCTAGCGGGGGAAGAGACCCAGTACTTC

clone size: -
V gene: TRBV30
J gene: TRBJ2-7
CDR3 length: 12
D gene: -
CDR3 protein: CAWSARSYEQYF
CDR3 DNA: TGTGCCTGGAGTGCCCGGAGCTACGAGCAGTACTTC

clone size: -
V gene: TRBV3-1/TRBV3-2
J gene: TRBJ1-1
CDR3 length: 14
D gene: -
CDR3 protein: CASSQQHRNTEAFF
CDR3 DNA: TGTGCCAGCAGCCAGCAACACCGGAACACTGAAGCTTTCTTT

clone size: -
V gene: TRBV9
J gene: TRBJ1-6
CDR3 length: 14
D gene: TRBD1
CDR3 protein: CASSPGTGGSPLHF
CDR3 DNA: TGTGCCAGCAGCCCAGGGACAGGGGGTTCACCCCTCCACTTT

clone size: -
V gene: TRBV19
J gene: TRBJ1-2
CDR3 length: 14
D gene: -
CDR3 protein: CASSNAGVNYGYTF
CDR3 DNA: TGTGCCAGTAGTAATGCGGGGGTCAACTATGGCTACACCTTC

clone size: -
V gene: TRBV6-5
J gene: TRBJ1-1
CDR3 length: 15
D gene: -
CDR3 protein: CASSYSAGSNTEAFF
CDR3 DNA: TGTGCCAGCAGTTACTCCGCAGGGTCGAACACTGAAGCTTTCTTT

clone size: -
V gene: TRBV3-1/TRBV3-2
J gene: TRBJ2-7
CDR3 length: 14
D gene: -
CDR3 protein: CASSPGGRAYEQYF
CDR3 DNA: TGTGCCAGCAGCCCTGGGGGCAGGGCCTACGAGCAGTACTTC

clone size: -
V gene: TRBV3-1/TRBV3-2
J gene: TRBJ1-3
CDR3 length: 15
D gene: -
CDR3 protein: CASSLFVGAGNTIYF
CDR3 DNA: TGTGCCAGCAGCCTCTTCGTGGGAGCTGGAAACACCATATATTTT

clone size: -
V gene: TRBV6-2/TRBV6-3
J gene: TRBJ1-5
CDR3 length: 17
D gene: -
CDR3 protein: CASSYSITEAGNQPQHF
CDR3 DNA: TGTGCCAGCAGTTACTCGATAACAGAAGCGGGCAATCAGCCCCAGCATTTT

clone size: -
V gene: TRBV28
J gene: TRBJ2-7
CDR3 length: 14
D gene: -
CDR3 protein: CASSLLQQPYEQYF
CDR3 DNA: TGTGCCAGCAGTTTACTTCAACAACCCTACGAGCAGTACTTC

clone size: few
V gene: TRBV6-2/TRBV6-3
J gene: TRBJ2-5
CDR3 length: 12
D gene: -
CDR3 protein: CASSRWRETQYF
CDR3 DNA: TGTGCCAGCAGCAGGTGGAGGGAGACCCAGTACTTC

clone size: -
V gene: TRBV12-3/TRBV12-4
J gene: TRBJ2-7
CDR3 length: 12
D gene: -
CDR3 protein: CASSSRSYEQYF
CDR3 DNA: TGTGCCAGCAGTTCCCGGAGCTACGAGCAGTACTTC

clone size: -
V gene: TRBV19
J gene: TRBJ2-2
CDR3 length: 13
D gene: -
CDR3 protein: CASRPGGTGELFF
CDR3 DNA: TGTGCCAGTCGCCCCGGCGGGACTGGAGAGCTGTTTTTT

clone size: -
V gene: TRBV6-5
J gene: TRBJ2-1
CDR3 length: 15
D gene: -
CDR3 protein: CAIQPIPGNYNEQFF
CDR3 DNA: TGTGCCATCCAGCCTATCCCGGGAAACTACAATGAGCAGTTCTTC

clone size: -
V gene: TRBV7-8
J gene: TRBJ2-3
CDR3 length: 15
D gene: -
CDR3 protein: CASSLGGKSTDTQYF
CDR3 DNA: TGTGCCAGCAGCTTAGGTGGCAAGAGCACAGATACGCAGTATTTT

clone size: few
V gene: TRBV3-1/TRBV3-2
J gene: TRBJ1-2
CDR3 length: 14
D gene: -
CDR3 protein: CASSQGSGIYGYTF
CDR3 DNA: TGTGCCAGCAGCCAAGGGTCGGGGATCTATGGCTACACCTTC

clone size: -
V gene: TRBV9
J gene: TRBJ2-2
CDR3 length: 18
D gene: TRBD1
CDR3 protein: CASSVDPWTGGGTGELFF
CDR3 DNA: TGTGCCAGCAGCGTAGACCCGTGGACAGGTGGAGGTACCGGGGAGCTGTTTTTT

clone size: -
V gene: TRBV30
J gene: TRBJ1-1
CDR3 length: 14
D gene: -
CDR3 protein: CAWSVLERNTEAFF
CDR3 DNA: TGTGCCTGGAGTGTACTAGAGAGGAACACTGAAGCTTTCTTT

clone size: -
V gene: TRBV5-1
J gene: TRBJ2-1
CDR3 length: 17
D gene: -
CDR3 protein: CASSWMYRVSIYNEQFF
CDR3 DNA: TGCGCCAGCAGCTGGATGTACAGGGTTAGTATCTACAATGAGCAGTTCTTC